These T cell receptor beta chains were read from a single sample in a study of T cells in Graves' hyperthyroidism and ophthalmopathy. TCRdb redid the calling of the multiplex PCR reads with MiXCR, one entry per CDR3 protein. The repertoire holds about 640,000 distinct CDR3 sequences, approximately 15% seen once, with approximately 13% in the top ten. Sample: blood. These receptors were taken from a woman in her fifties or sixties with Graves' ophthalmopathy. Both conserved end residues are part of each CDR3. Part of the rows lack a size; the others show once, few, many or a class for expanded clones.

>TRBV12-5|few
CASGLYSPQTYEQYF
>TRBV7-2|many
CASSTRQGGNQPQHF
>TRBV7-8|many
CASSLVMNSPLHF
>TRBV6-2/TRBV6-3|-
CASSYGVPPEAFF
>TRBV27|many
CASSLRESSYEQYF
>TRBV12-3/TRBV12-4|many
CASSLRAPTENTEAFF
>TRBV5-1|-
CASSARAGKNEQYF
>TRBV20-1|many
CSAPPGLAGKEPAWGLYNEQFF
>TRBV28|few
CASSSGLAGGGYEQYF
>TRBV18|many
CASSPREGLYEQYF
>TRBV12-3/TRBV12-4|many
CASTYGRRNSPLHF
>TRBV12-5|few
CASGLVRTGTYEQYF
>TRBV24-1|few
CATSDRETGRYGYTF
>TRBV7-2|-
CASSLLVNNYGYTF
>TRBV19|few
CASSIFSPAGGPDNEQFF
>TRBV18|-
CASSPALGAVLYEQYF
>TRBV20-1|many
CSARPGQGVWGQYF
>TRBV11-3|-
CASSPSGRAHTGELFF
>TRBV28|many
CASSTIGDSYNEQFF
>TRBV7-9|-
CASSLTSGRAPNEQFF
>TRBV7-2|many
CASRYGRRGEQFF
>TRBV20-1|many
CSARPTPIQETQYF
>TRBV18|many
CASSPPMIAAEFF
>TRBV20-1|many
CSASPLQGLAGETQYF
>TRBV20-1|many
CSARPGTHQSYEQYF
>TRBV20-1|many
CSADLSGENTDTQYF
>TRBV6-5|-
CASSYSDRGAGTGELFF
>TRBV20-1|many
CSANAPGSSYEQYF
>TRBV30|-
CAWTHSGSNQPQHF
>TRBV2|many
CASSLRDRVTYEQYF
>TRBV20-1|many
CSGGASYEQYF
>TRBV27|many
CASSLFHPGVYGYTF
>TRBV6-1|many
CASRTGTGWNTEAFF
>TRBV7-8|many
CASSHQTRSSYNEQFF
>TRBV6-2/TRBV6-3|-
CASSPRPNQAFF
>TRBV6-2/TRBV6-3|many
CASSPDRSSYNEQFF
>TRBV20-1|many
CSAPGQINQPQHF
>TRBV19|many
CASSISGSSTDTQYF
>TRBV6-1|many
CASSVWIFNAGAEDTQYF
>TRBV6-1|few
CASSEGRTASGNTIYF
>TRBV7-9|many
CASSLGPEQYF
>TRBV6-5|few
CASSYTGAPRGGELFF
>TRBV12-3/TRBV12-4|many
CASSSQGLVEGYF
>TRBV30|many
CAWSGRAGLFTDTQYF
>TRBV7-2|many
CASSSGTSGPIETQYF
>TRBV7-2|many
CASSLAGGGGDTQYF
>TRBV12-5|-
CASGLGVAGDTNHPQHF
>TRBV6-1|few
CASSFLAGARANEQFF
>TRBV12-3/TRBV12-4|many
CASSPRGSGSSYNEQFF
>TRBV6-2/TRBV6-3|many
CASSYRDNYEQFF
>TRBV6-1|many
CASSLAVGNQPQHF
>TRBV13|many
CASSLAGGRGETQYF
>TRBV4-1|-
CASRETTGELFF
>TRBV7-6|many
CASSQISGTHNEQFF
>TRBV2|-
CASQGNGELFF
>TRBV29-1|few
CSVFSGGANTGELFF
>TRBV4-2|-
CASSQEQGRGTDTQYF
>TRBV4-2|many
CASSQEGRFNQPQHF